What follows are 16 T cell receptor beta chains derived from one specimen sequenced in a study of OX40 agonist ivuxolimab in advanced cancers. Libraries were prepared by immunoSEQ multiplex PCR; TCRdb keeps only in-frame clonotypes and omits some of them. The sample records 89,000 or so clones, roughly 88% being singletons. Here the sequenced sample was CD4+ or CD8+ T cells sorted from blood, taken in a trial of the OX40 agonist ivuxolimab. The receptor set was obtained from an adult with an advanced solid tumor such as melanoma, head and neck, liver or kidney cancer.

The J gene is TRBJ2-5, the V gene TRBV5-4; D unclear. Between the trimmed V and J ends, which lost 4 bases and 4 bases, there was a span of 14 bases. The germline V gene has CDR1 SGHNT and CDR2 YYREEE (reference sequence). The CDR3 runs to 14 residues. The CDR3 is CASSTTTRAETQYF. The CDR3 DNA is TGTGCCAGCAGCACTACAACCCGCGCAGAGACCCAGTACTTC.

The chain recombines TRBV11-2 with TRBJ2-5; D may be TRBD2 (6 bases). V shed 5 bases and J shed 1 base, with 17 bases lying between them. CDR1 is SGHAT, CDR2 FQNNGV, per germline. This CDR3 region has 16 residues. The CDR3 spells CASSPSTGGAQETQYF. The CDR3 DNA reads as TGTGCCAGCAGCCCCTCGACTGGCGGGGCCCAAGAGACCCAGTACTTC.

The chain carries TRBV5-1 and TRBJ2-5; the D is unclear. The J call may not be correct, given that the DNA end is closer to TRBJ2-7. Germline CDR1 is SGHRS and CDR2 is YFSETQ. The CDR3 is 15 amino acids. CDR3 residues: CASSLSAGGQYEQYF. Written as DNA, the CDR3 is TGCGCCAGCAGCTTGTCCGCCGGCGGTCAGTACGAGCAGTACTTC.

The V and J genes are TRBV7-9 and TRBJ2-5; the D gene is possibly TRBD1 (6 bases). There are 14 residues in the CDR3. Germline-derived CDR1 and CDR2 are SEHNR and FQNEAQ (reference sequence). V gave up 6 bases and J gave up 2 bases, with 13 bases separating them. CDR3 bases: TGTGCCAGCAGTACCGACAGGCGACAAGAGACCCAGTACTTC. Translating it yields CASSTDRRQETQYF.

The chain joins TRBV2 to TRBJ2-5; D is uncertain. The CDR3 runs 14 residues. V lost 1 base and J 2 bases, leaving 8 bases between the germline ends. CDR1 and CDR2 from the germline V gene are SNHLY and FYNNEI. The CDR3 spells CASSEEQPQETQYF. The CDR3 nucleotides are TGTGCCAGCAGTGAAGAACAGCCACAAGAGACCCAGTACTTC.

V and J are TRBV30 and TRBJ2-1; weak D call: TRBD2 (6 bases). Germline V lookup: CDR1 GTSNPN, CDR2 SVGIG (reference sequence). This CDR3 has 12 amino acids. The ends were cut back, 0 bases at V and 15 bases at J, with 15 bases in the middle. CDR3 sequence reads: CAWSVVEGLLFF. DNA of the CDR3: TGTGCCTGGAGTGTTGTGGAGGGTCTGCTGTTCTTC.

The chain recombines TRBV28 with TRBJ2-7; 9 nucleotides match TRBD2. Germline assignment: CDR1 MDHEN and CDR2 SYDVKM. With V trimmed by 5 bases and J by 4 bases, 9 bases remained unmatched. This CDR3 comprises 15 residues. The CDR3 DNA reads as TGTGCCAGCAGTCCTCCCCTAGCGGGACCGTACGAGCAGTACTTC. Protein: CASSPPLAGPYEQYF.

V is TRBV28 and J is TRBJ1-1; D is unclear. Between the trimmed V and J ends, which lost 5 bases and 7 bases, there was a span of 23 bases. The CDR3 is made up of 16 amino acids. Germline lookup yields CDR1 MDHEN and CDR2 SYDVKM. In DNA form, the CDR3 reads TGTGCCAGCAGTCCCCAGTCTTGGCAGACAAATATTGAAGCTTTCTTT. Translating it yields CASSPQSWQTNIEAFF.

CDR3 in amino acids: CASSQEAGEQFF. The CDR3 DNA reads TGTGCCAGCAGCCAAGAAGCAGGTGAGCAGTTCTTC. The V gene is TRBV4-2, the J gene TRBJ2-1, with D uncertain. V lost 0 bases and J lost 9, with 6 bases in between. The CDR3 totals 12 residues. CDR1 and CDR2 (germline): LGHNA, YNFKEQ.

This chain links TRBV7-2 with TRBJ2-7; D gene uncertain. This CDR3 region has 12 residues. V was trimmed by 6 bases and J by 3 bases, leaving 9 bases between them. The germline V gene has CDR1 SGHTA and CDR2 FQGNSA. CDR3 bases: TGTGCCAGCAGTGAATCACGCTACGAGCAGTACTTC. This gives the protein CASSESRYEQYF. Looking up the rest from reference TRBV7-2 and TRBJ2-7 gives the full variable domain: GAGVSQSPSNKVTEKGKDVELRCDPISGHTALYWYRQSLGQGLEFLIYFQGNSAPDKSGLPSDRFSAERTGGSVSTLTIQRTQQEDSAVYLCASSESRYEQYFGPGTRLTVT.

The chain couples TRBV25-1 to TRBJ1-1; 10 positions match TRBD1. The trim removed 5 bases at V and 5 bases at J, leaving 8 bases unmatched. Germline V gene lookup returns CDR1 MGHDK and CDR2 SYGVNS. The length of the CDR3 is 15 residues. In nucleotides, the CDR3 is TGTGCCAGCAGTCCTTCGACAGGGGGCAAAACTGAAGCTTTCTTT. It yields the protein CASSPSTGGKTEAFF. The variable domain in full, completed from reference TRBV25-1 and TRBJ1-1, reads EADIYQTPRYLVIGTGKKITLECSQTMGHDKMYWYQQDPGMELHLIHYSYGVNSTEKGDLSSESTVSRIRTEHFPLTLESARPSHTSQYLCASSPSTGGKTEAFFGQGTRLTVV.

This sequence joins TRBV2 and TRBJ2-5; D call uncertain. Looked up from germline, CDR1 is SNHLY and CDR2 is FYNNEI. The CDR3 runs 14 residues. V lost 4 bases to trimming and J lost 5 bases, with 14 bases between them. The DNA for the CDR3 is TGTGCCAGCAGTGTTGAGTTACTAATCGAGACCCAGTACTTC. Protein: CASSVELLIETQYF.

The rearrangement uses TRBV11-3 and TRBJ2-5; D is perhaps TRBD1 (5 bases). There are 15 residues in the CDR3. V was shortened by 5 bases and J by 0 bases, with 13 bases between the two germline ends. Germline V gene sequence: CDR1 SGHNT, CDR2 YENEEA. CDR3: CASSQRATDQETQYF. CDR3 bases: TGTGCCAGCAGCCAACGAGCGACAGACCAAGAGACCCAGTACTTC. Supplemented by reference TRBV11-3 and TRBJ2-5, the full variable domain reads EAGVVQSPRYKIIEKKQPVAFWCNPISGHNTLYWYLQNLGQGPELLIRYENEEAVDDSQLPKDRFSAERLKGVDSTLKIQPAELGDSAVYLCASSQRATDQETQYFGPGTRLLVL.

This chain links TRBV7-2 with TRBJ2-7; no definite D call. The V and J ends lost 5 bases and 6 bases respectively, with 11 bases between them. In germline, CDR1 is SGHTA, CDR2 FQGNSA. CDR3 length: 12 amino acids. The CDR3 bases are TGTGCCAGCAGCCTCCCGGGTAGCGAGCAGTACTTC. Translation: CASSLPGSEQYF.

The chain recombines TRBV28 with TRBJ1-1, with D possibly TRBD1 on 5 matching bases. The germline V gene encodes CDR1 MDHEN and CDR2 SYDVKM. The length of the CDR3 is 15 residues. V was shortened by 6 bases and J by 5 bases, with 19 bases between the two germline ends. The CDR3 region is CASRSSKGVWTEAFF. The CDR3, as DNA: TGTGCCAGCAGGTCCTCCAAAGGGGTTTGGACTGAAGCTTTCTTT.

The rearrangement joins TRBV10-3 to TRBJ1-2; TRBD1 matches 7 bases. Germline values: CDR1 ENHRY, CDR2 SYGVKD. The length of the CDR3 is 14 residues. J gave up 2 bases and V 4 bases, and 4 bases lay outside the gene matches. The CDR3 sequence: CAISGDRANYGYTF. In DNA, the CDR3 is TGTGCCATCAGTGGAGACAGGGCCAACTATGGCTACACCTTC.